The present entry profiles one T cell receptor beta chain with its context. Antigen unknown. The data are from a study of T-cell reconstitution after alpha-beta-depleted transplantation in children. Study results and caveats: From surviving recipient T cells and thymic progenitors came the high day-60 TCRbeta diversity observed in some patients.

Preparation of the TCRbeta library used unique molecular identifiers. TCRdb passed the PCR reads through MiXCR, listing each CDR3 protein once. Among around 670,000 distinct CDR3 sequences listed, approximately 14% were seen once. With 5 bases clipped from V and 13 bases from J, the junction kept 9 bases outside the gene matches. Germline V gene sequence: CDR1 SQVTM, CDR2 ANQGSEA. The CDR3 spans 12 residues. The sequences come from PBMCs, collected before TCRalphabeta/CD19-depleted stem cell transplant. The V gene is TRBV29-1, the J gene TRBJ2-3; 10 bases agree with TRBD2. The receptor's source is a girl between 2 and 10 years old with congenital amegakaryocytic thrombocytopenia, due to receive a stem cell transplant. The CDR3 DNA reads as TGCAGCGTTTCGCCCACTAGCGGGATTAAGTATTTT. Translation: CSVSPTSGIKYF.